This entry lists 26 T cell receptor beta chains sequenced from one sample in a study of identical twins. In TCRdb, the 5' RACE reads were re-called with MiXCR into one record per CDR3 protein. The sample lists 650,000 to 800,000 distinct CDR3 sequences, less than 10% occurring once. These data were also filed under a second study, of yellow fever vaccine responses in identical twins.

The specimen sequenced was PBMCs. The receptors stem from a young woman in good health.

This clonotype showed up many times. The chain carries TRBV12-3 or TRBV12-4 and TRBJ1-5, with 10 bases fitting TRBD1. This CDR3 comprises 15 residues. V was pared by 7 bases and J by 2 bases, with 5 bases of the junction left unmatched. The CDR3 here is CASTRDRGGNQPQHF. The CDR3 DNA sequence: TGTGCCAGCACCCGGGACAGGGGCGGCAATCAGCCCCAGCATTTT.

This chain uses TRBV6-2 or TRBV6-3 with TRBJ2-5; weak D call: TRBD1 (6 bases). V was shortened by 6 bases and J by 2 bases, with 10 bases between the two germline ends. Germline CDR1 is MNHEY and CDR2 is SVGEGT. The CDR3 contains 13 residues. The CDR3 nucleotides are TGTGCCAGCAGGCTACAGGGTCAAGAGACCCAGTACTTC. As protein: CASRLQGQETQYF.

This clonotype was observed at least ten times. V gene TRBV9 combines with J gene TRBJ2-1, with D uncertain. The V end lost 3 bases, the J end lost 14 bases, and 15 bases lay between the germline ends. CDR1 and CDR2 (germline): SGDLS, YYNGEE. CDR3 length: 12 amino acids. CDR3 DNA sequence: TGTGCCAGCAGCGCTCTTGGGGATCTAGAGTTCTTC. This sequence encodes CASSALGDLEFF.

This clonotype was seen a few times. CDR3 loop: CASSLRGGGEQYF. The CDR3 DNA sequence: TGTGCCAGCAGTCTAAGAGGGGGCGGCGAGCAGTACTTC. This chain links TRBV12-3 or TRBV12-4 with TRBJ2-7, with 7 bases that match TRBD1. Trimming at V came to 5 bases and at J to 6 bases, leaving 7 bases not matched to a gene. The CDR3 spans 13 residues.

This chain joins TRBV20-1 and TRBJ2-3; D not certain. The CDR3 length is 15 residues. The germline V gene has CDR1 DFQATT and CDR2 SNEGSKA (reference sequence). The ends were cut back, 3 bases at V and 2 bases at J, with 15 bases in the middle. The CDR3 sequence: CSARSFGSYTDTQYF. The CDR3 DNA sequence: TGCAGTGCTAGGTCCTTCGGGTCCTACACAGATACGCAGTATTTT.

The chain uses TRBV3-1 and TRBJ2-1, with 7 bases lining up with TRBD1. CDR1 is LGHDT and CDR2 is YNNKEL in the germline V gene (reference sequence). The CDR3 is 16 amino acids. V was pared by 4 bases and J by 3 bases, with 9 bases of the junction left unmatched. Here the CDR3 reads CASSLRERDSYNEQFF. The CDR3 DNA sequence: TGTGCCAGCAGCCTGAGAGAACGGGACAGCTACAATGAGCAGTTCTTC.

The J gene is TRBJ1-1, the V gene TRBV25-1; 9 nucleotides line up with TRBD1. V gave up 6 bases and J gave up 1 base; unmatched junction bases: 3. This CDR3 region has 14 residues. CDR1 and CDR2 from the germline V gene are MGHDK and SYGVNS. CDR3 nucleotide sequence: TGTGCCAGCAGCAAGACAGGGGGGAACACTGAAGCTTTCTTT. Its translation is CASSKTGGNTEAFF.

The chain carries TRBV7-9 and TRBJ2-3; the match to TRBD1 covers 7 bases. The germline gives CDR1 SEHNR, CDR2 FQNEAQ (reference sequence). V shed 7 bases and J 1 base; nucleotides not matched to a gene: 5. CDR3 length: 14 amino acids. The chain's CDR3 is CASNRGGGTDTQYF. Written as DNA, the CDR3 is TGTGCCAGCAATCGAGGGGGCGGCACAGATACGCAGTATTTT.

In this sample, this clonotype turned up many times. The chain links TRBV7-8 to TRBJ2-3; the D gene could be TRBD1 or TRBD2 (5 bases each). V lost 4 bases to trimming and J lost 0 bases, with 11 bases between them. From germline, CDR1 is SGHVS and CDR2 FQNEAQ. This CDR3 region has 15 residues. The CDR3 sequence is CASSYPGPSTDTQYF. As DNA, the CDR3 is TGTGCCAGCAGCTACCCGGGACCGAGCACAGATACGCAGTATTTT.

This clonotype has only a few counts. The rearrangement links TRBV7-8 to TRBJ2-7; TRBD2 agrees at 10 bases. CDR1 and CDR2 (germline): SGHVS, FQNEAQ. CDR3 size: 15 residues. After removal of 1 base from V and 3 bases from J, the junction contained 3 bases not matched to a gene. CDR3 DNA: TGTGCCAGCAGCTTAGGGACTAGCGGATTCTACGAGCAGTACTTC. This sequence encodes CASSLGTSGFYEQYF.

This clonotype has ten or more counts. DNA for the CDR3: TGTGCCAGCAGTTACCAGACCTACGAGCAGTACTTC. Translating it yields CASSYQTYEQYF. V and J are TRBV6-6 and TRBJ2-7; D unresolved. The germline CDR1 and CDR2 sequences are MNHNY and SVGAGI (reference sequence). Trimming cost V 2 bases and J 2 bases, with 4 bases left between them. CDR3 length equals 12 residues.

This clonotype was seen a few times. This sequence joins TRBV28 and TRBJ2-7, with D hard to call. This CDR3 contains 17 residues. V was cut by 3 bases and J by 0 bases, with 18 bases left in between. Germline assignment: CDR1 MDHEN and CDR2 SYDVKM. CDR3 loop: CASSFPRHFKSSYEQYF. The CDR3 DNA reads as TGTGCCAGCAGTTTCCCTAGACATTTCAAGAGCTCCTACGAGCAGTACTTC.

This clonotype was picked up a small number of times. V and J are TRBV12-3 or TRBV12-4 and TRBJ2-1; tentatively, D is TRBD2 (6 bases). The length of the CDR3 is 13 residues. V was trimmed by 6 bases and J by 10 bases, leaving 16 bases between them. CDR3 DNA: TGTGCCAGCAGGCCGGGACTGCCAGGCGAGCAGTTCTTC. Its translation is CASRPGLPGEQFF.

This clonotype was counted many times. The chain combines TRBV15 with TRBJ2-1; D uncertain. CDR1 is LNHNV and CDR2 is YYDKDF in the germline V gene (reference sequence). The CDR3 has 15 residues. V was cut by 3 bases and J by 0 bases, with 9 bases left in between. This chain's CDR3 is CATSSQGSSYNEQFF. The DNA of the CDR3 is TGTGCCACCAGCAGTCAAGGTAGCTCCTACAATGAGCAGTTCTTC. The complete variable domain, with remaining parts taken from reference TRBV15 and TRBJ2-1, reads DAMVIQNPRYQVTQFGKPVTLSCSQTLNHNVMYWYQQKSSQAPKLLFHYYDKDFNNEADTPDNFQSRRPNTSFCFLDIRSPGLGDTAMYLCATSSQGSSYNEQFFGPGTRLTVL.

The chain carries TRBV28 and TRBJ2-7, with 11 nucleotides matching TRBD2. V lost 9 bases, J lost 1 base, and 2 bases stayed unmatched. Germline V CDR1 and CDR2: MDHEN, SYDVKM. The CDR3 is made up of 13 amino acids. CDR3 residues: CASSGRASYEQYF. The CDR3 DNA is TGTGCCAGTAGCGGGAGGGCATCCTACGAGCAGTACTTC.

Of note for this clonotype: This likely comes from a read error, as the CDR3 has no conserved phenylalanine or tryptophan at its end. This chain links TRBV12-3 or TRBV12-4 with TRBJ2-7; 8 bases are a match to TRBD2. With V trimmed by 3 bases and J by 2 bases, 27 bases remained unmatched. The CDR3 consists of 22 residues. This chain's CDR3 is CASSFLGAEERGPQSGPYEQYY. The CDR3 DNA sequence: TGTGCCAGCAGTTTTTTAGGGGCCGAAGAGCGGGGGCCTCAAAGTGGTCCCTACGAGCAGTACTAC.

This CDR3 is CSAKSFGTAEAFF. CDR3 coding DNA: TGCAGTGCTAAATCCTTCGGGACCGCGGAGGCTTTCTTT. The V gene is TRBV20-1, the J gene TRBJ1-1; tentatively, D is TRBD1 (5 bases). CDR3 length: 13 amino acids. V dropped 4 bases and J dropped 11 bases, with 20 bases sitting between them. The germline gives CDR1 DFQATT, CDR2 SNEGSKA (reference sequence).

The chain recombines TRBV5-1 with TRBJ2-3; 9 bases line up with TRBD1. Germline-derived CDR1 and CDR2 are SGHRS and YFSETQ. Trimming cost V 6 bases and J 2 bases; bases outside gene matches: 10. The CDR3 is 16 residues long. DNA for the CDR3: TGCGCCAGCAACCGACAGACAGGGGGTGCCACAGATACGCAGTATTTT. It is translated as CASNRQTGGATDTQYF.

V usage is TRBV6-2 or TRBV6-3 and J usage is TRBJ2-1; the D gene is possibly TRBD2 (5 bases). CDR3 size: 18 residues. CDR1 is MNHEY and CDR2 is SVGEGT in the germline V gene. Trimming removed 6 bases from V and 6 bases from J, with 27 bases in between. CDR3 bases: TGTGCCAGCAGCCAGCCAAAAACTAGTGTATTTTTCGGCAATGAGCAGTTCTTC. Translated, it gives CASSQPKTSVFFGNEQFF.

This clonotype has a handful of counts. The rearrangement joins TRBV29-1 to TRBJ1-1; D perhaps matches TRBD1 (5 bases). Germline CDR1 is SQVTM and CDR2 is ANQGSEA. The CDR3 length is 13 residues. Trimming cost V 4 bases and J 1 base, with 10 bases left between them. The CDR3 sequence: CSVGGLKNTEAFF. The DNA of the CDR3 is TGCAGCGTTGGGGGACTTAAGAACACTGAAGCTTTCTTT.

This clonotype was counted at least ten times. V and J are TRBV7-8 and TRBJ2-3; 7 bases line up with TRBD1. The CDR3 sequence is 16 residues long. The J segment lost 4 bases and the V segment lost 4 bases, leaving 11 bases of the junction unmatched. From germline, CDR1 is SGHVS and CDR2 FQNEAQ. This chain's CDR3 is CASSSGTEKSADTQYF. CDR3 sequence (DNA): TGTGCCAGCAGCTCAGGGACAGAGAAAAGTGCAGATACGCAGTATTTT.

The V call is TRBV11-3, the J call TRBJ2-1; D is undetermined. Germline CDR1 reads SGHNT; CDR2 reads YENEEA. CDR3 length equals 13 residues. V lost 6 bases, J lost 10 bases, and 16 bases lay in between. CDR3 nucleotide sequence: TGTGCCAGCAGTCATAACGGGCCTAGGGAGCAGTTCTTC. The encoded protein is CASSHNGPREQFF.

This clonotype was detected many times. The genes are TRBV7-9 and TRBJ2-2, with TRBD1 matching over 7 bases. V dropped 3 bases and J dropped 5; count of bases not matched to a gene: 9. CDR1 is SEHNR and CDR2 is FQNEAQ in the germline V gene (reference sequence). This CDR3 spans 16 amino acids. CDR3 sequence: CASSLMRQGLTGELFF. The CDR3 DNA sequence: TGTGCCAGCAGCTTGATGAGACAGGGTCTTACCGGGGAGCTGTTTTTT.

This clonotype turned up a few times. V gene TRBV27 combines with J gene TRBJ2-7; the D gene is possibly TRBD1 (6 bases). Trimming took 6 bases from V and 3 from J, leaving 21 bases between them. Per germline, CDR1 MNHEY and CDR2 SMNVEV (reference sequence). The CDR3 loop spans 16 amino acids. The CDR3 loop is CASSPPPGTTLYEQYF. The DNA of the CDR3 is TGTGCCAGCAGCCCCCCCCCCGGGACAACCCTCTACGAGCAGTACTTC.

A few counts support this clonotype. This rearrangement joins TRBV27 to TRBJ2-3; D remains unclear. The V gene lost 0 bases and the J gene lost 6 bases, with 10 bases spanning the gap. Per germline, CDR1 MNHEY and CDR2 SMNVEV (reference sequence). The CDR3 extends over 14 amino acids. CDR3 DNA: TGTGCCAGCAGTTTATCGATAAATCTTGATACGCAGTATTTT. Its translation: CASSLSINLDTQYF.

This clonotype occurred a few times. The chain employs TRBV20-1 and TRBJ1-1, with D unclear. V lost 5 bases to trimming and J lost 2 bases, with 18 bases between them. CDR3 length: 15 amino acids. Germline CDR1 reads DFQATT; CDR2 reads SNEGSKA (reference sequence). CDR3 sequence (DNA): TGCAGTGCTCCTAAGCTGTTTCCCTCCAACACTGAAGCTTTCTTT. Its translation: CSAPKLFPSNTEAFF.